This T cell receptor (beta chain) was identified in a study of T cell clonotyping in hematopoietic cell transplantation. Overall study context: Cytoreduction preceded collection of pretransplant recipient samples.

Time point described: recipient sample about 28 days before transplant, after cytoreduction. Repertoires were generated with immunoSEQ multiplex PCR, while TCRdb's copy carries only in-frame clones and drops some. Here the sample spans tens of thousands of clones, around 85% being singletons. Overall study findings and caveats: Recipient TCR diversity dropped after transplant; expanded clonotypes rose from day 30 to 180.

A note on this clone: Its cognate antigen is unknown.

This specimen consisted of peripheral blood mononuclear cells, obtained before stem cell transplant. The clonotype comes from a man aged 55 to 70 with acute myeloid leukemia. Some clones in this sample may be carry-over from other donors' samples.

CDR3 amino acids: CASSPWDRTEAFF. The CDR3 DNA sequence: TGTGCCAGCAGTCCATGGGACAGGACTGAAGCTTTCTTT. The chain has TRBV6-5 and TRBJ1-1; 8 bases agree with TRBD1. Per germline, CDR1 MNHEY and CDR2 SVGAGI. CDR3 length: 13 amino acids. Unmatched junction bases numbered 4, after V lost 5 bases and J lost 5 bases.